These 31 T cell receptor beta chains came from one sample sequenced in a study of OX40 agonist ivuxolimab in advanced cancers. This table comes from immunoSEQ multiplex PCR, and its TCRdb copy is limited to in-frame clones, with some not included. The sample includes around 53,000 clones, 84% seen only once; the top ten take more than 10%. Specimen: CD4+ or CD8+ T cells sorted from blood, collected in a trial of the OX40 agonist ivuxolimab. The source of these receptors is an adult with an advanced solid tumor such as melanoma, head and neck, liver or kidney cancer.

The chain couples TRBV5-4 to TRBJ2-7, with D tentatively TRBD2 (6 bases). CDR1 and CDR2 (germline): SGHNT, YYREEE (reference sequence). The CDR3 loop spans 14 amino acids. V shed 3 bases and J shed 2 bases, with 12 bases lying between them. CDR3 amino acids: CASSSRLDPYEQYF. Written as DNA, the CDR3 is TGTGCCAGCAGCTCGAGACTAGACCCCTACGAGCAGTACTTC.

The chain combines TRBV4-2 with TRBJ2-2; no definite D call. CDR3 length equals 14 residues. Deletions cut 0 bases from V and 4 bases from J, with 6 bases between. Germline CDR1 and CDR2: LGHNA and YNFKEQ. The CDR3 protein is CASSQDVVTGELFF. The CDR3 DNA is TGTGCCAGCAGCCAAGATGTGGTCACCGGGGAGCTGTTTTTT.

The chain employs TRBV2 and TRBJ1-1; D unclear. The germline V gene encodes CDR1 SNHLY and CDR2 FYNNEI. Trimming removed 5 bases at V and 4 bases at J, with 11 bases between. This CDR3 has 13 residues. The CDR3 here is CASSPWESTEAFF. CDR3 DNA: TGTGCCAGCAGTCCTTGGGAGAGCACTGAAGCTTTCTTT.

V and J are TRBV2 and TRBJ2-3; D gene unclear. The V end was cut by 0 bases, the J end by 6 bases, with 13 bases between. There are 15 residues in the CDR3. Germline CDR1 reads SNHLY; CDR2 reads FYNNEI. CDR3 protein: CASSEAVSGLDTQYF. The CDR3 region has the DNA TGTGCCAGCAGTGAAGCGGTCTCGGGCTTGGATACGCAGTATTTT.

The rearrangement joins TRBV7-9 to TRBJ1-1; D is ambiguous. CDR3 size: 13 residues. The germline V gene has CDR1 SEHNR and CDR2 FQNEAQ (reference sequence). The V end lost 5 bases, the J end lost 3 bases, and 10 bases lay between the germline ends. CDR3 nucleotides: TGTGCCAGCAGCCCCGTGTGGGACACTGAAGCTTTCTTT. Its protein product is CASSPVWDTEAFF. The full variable domain, in which reference TRBV7-9 and TRBJ1-1 provide the parts outside the CDR3, is DTGVSQNPRHKITKRGQNVTFRCDPISEHNRLYWYRQTLGQGPEFLTYFQNEAQLEKSRLLSDRFSAERPKGSFSTLEIQRTEQGDSAMYLCASSPVWDTEAFFGQGTRLTVV.

J is TRBJ2-1 and V is TRBV11-2; TRBD1 aligns across 7 bases. The germline CDR1 and CDR2 sequences are SGHAT and FQNNGV. The V and J ends lost 5 bases and 4 bases, in that order; junction bases with no gene match: 8. The CDR3 contains 15 residues. In nucleotides, the CDR3 is TGTGCCAGCAGCGATACAGGGGCAAGGTACAATGAGCAGTTCTTC. Translation: CASSDTGARYNEQFF.

This chain uses TRBV6-5 with TRBJ2-3; D may be TRBD1 or TRBD2 (6 bases each). CDR3 length equals 15 residues. Trimming shortened V by 6 bases and J by 4 bases, and 17 bases separated the two germline ends. Germline V gene data show CDR1 as MNHEY and CDR2 as SVGAGI. DNA for the CDR3: TGTGCCAGCAGGAAGGCCCTGGAGGGGGCAGATACGCAGTATTTT. Protein sequence: CASRKALEGADTQYF.

The V gene is TRBV7-6, the J gene TRBJ2-1, with D unresolved. The CDR3 consists of 14 residues. V was clipped by 3 bases and J by 8 bases, with 14 bases between them. The germline CDR1 and CDR2 sequences are SGHVS and FNYEAQ. CDR3 sequence reads: CASSFPAVDDEQFF. The CDR3 bases are TGTGCCAGCAGCTTCCCCGCCGTAGACGATGAGCAGTTCTTC.

V usage is TRBV5-1 and J usage is TRBJ2-1; tentatively, D is TRBD1 or TRBD2 (5 bases each). The CDR3 has 15 residues. V lost 0 bases and J lost 6, with 13 bases in between. CDR1 is SGHRS, CDR2 YFSETQ, per germline. CDR3 sequence reads: CASSLVGDPPNEQFF. The CDR3 DNA follows: TGCGCCAGCAGCTTGGTTGGGGACCCTCCCAATGAGCAGTTCTTC.

CDR3: CASSLGLQKNTGELFF. The CDR3 nucleotides read TGTGCCAGCTCACTCGGCCTACAGAAGAACACCGGGGAGCTGTTTTTT. The chain couples TRBV18 to TRBJ2-2; D gene uncertain. Germline values: CDR1 KGHSH, CDR2 LQKENI. CDR3 length: 16 amino acids. V gave up 4 bases and J gave up 1 base, with 13 bases separating them. The full variable domain, completed using reference TRBV18 and TRBJ2-2, is NAGVMQNPRHLVRRRGQEARLRCSPMKGHSHVYWYRQLPEEGLKFMVYLQKENIIDESGMPKERFSAEFPKEGPSILRIQQVVRGDSAAYFCASSLGLQKNTGELFFGEGSRLTVL.

The rearrangement uses TRBV6-6 and TRBJ1-2, with D possibly being TRBD1 (6 bases). This CDR3 spans 14 amino acids. Germline V gives CDR1 MNHNY, CDR2 SVGAGI (reference sequence). The ends were cut back, 4 bases at V and 3 bases at J, with 12 bases in the middle. The CDR3 DNA reads TGTGCCAGCAGTTTCCCGGACAGTGACTATGGCTACACCTTC. It is translated as CASSFPDSDYGYTF.

The chain combines TRBV2 with TRBJ2-1; 8 nucleotides line up with TRBD2. Trimming removed 6 bases from V and 3 bases from J; junction bases left unmatched: 13. This CDR3 is built from 17 residues. Germline lookup yields CDR1 SNHLY and CDR2 FYNNEI. The CDR3 loop is CASSRREGTSDYNEQFF. In nucleotides, the CDR3 is TGTGCCAGCAGCCGAAGGGAGGGGACTAGTGACTACAATGAGCAGTTCTTC.

This clone is a singleton in its sample. The gene calls are TRBV10-3 and TRBJ1-2; D is uncertain. CDR3 length equals 17 residues. V was shortened by 5 bases and J by 0 bases, with 19 bases between the two germline ends. In germline, CDR1 is ENHRY, CDR2 SYGVKD. CDR3 in amino acids: CAISPNGLKSSNYGYTF. The CDR3 DNA reads as TGTGCCATCAGTCCCAATGGACTGAAAAGTTCTAACTATGGCTACACCTTC.

V is TRBV6-5 and J is TRBJ2-2; no definite D call. The CDR3 has 13 amino acids. Trimming left V 6 bases short and J 2 bases short, with 7 bases between. The V gene's germline CDR1 is MNHEY and CDR2 SVGAGI. CDR3 bases: TGTGCCAGCAGAGACTCAAACACCGGGGAGCTGTTTTTT. Translated, it gives CASRDSNTGELFF.

V usage is TRBV4-1 and J usage is TRBJ2-2; D unclear. Trimming cost V 0 bases and J 6 bases, with 8 bases left between them. The CDR3 has 14 amino acids. Germline CDR1 reads MGHRA; CDR2 reads YSYEKL. CDR3: CASSQEGSAGELFF. CDR3 coding DNA: TGCGCCAGCAGCCAAGAGGGATCTGCCGGGGAGCTGTTTTTT.

The chain uses TRBV19 and TRBJ1-2, with D perhaps matching TRBD1 (5 bases). Germline values: CDR1 LNHDA, CDR2 SQIVND (reference sequence). The CDR3 has 12 residues. The ends were cut back, 5 bases at V and 8 bases at J, with 12 bases in the middle. This CDR3 reads CASSSTGLGYTF. Here the CDR3 DNA reads TGTGCCAGTAGTTCGACGGGACTAGGCTACACCTTC. Filled out from reference TRBV19 and TRBJ1-2, the complete variable domain reads DGGITQSPKYLFRKEGQNVTLSCEQNLNHDAMYWYRQDPGQGLRLIYYSQIVNDFQKGDIAEGYSVSREKKESFPLTVTSAQKNPTAFYLCASSSTGLGYTFGSGTRLTVV.

The chain is built from TRBV6-1 and TRBJ2-3; TRBD2 might be the D (5 bases). Germline CDR1 MNHNS, CDR2 SASEGT. Trimming took off 2 bases at V and 6 bases at J, with 18 bases between the two ends. The CDR3 runs 16 residues. CDR3 loop: CASSEFGRGPTDTQYF. As DNA, the CDR3 is TGTGCCAGCAGTGAATTCGGCCGGGGTCCCACGGATACGCAGTATTTT.

V is TRBV7-7 and J is TRBJ2-6, with TRBD2 matching over 7 bases. The V segment lost 11 bases and the J segment 0 bases; nucleotides outside the gene matches: 10. The CDR3 covers 16 residues. Looked up from germline, CDR1 is SSHAT and CDR2 is FNYEAQ (reference sequence). The CDR3 sequence: CAPGGAGDSGANVLTF. DNA for the CDR3: TGTGCCCCGGGGGGAGCTGGGGACTCTGGGGCCAACGTCCTGACTTTC.

The chain has TRBV19 and TRBJ2-1; D ambiguous. The germline gives CDR1 LNHDA, CDR2 SQIVND (reference sequence). This CDR3 is built from 11 residues. V was shortened by 5 bases and J by 8 bases, with 7 bases between the two germline ends. CDR3 sequence (DNA): TGTGCCAGTAGTTTGAACTATGAGCAGTTCTTC. Translating gives CASSLNYEQFF.

The V gene is TRBV28, the J gene TRBJ2-3; D gene ambiguous. V was shortened by 3 bases and J by 0 bases, with 10 bases between the two germline ends. The CDR3 has 15 amino acids. CDR1 is MDHEN and CDR2 is SYDVKM in the germline V gene. Written as DNA, the CDR3 is TGTGCCAGCAGTTTCCGCCGCCATAGCACAGATACGCAGTATTTT. Its protein is CASSFRRHSTDTQYF.

The chain combines TRBV7-9 with TRBJ1-3; no clear D gene. Trimming stripped 1 base from V and 0 bases from J, with 10 bases between. In germline, CDR1 is SEHNR, CDR2 FQNEAQ (reference sequence). There are 16 residues in the CDR3. The DNA of the CDR3 is TGTGCCAGCAGCTTAGGACAACCGAGCTCTGGAAACACCATATATTTT. Protein: CASSLGQPSSGNTIYF.

V and J are TRBV15 and TRBJ1-2; D is unresolved. Trimming pared 6 bases from V and 0 bases from J, leaving 5 bases between. Per germline, CDR1 LNHNV and CDR2 YYDKDF (reference sequence). The CDR3 consists of 12 residues. DNA for the CDR3: TGTGCCACCAGGGATGCTAACTATGGCTACACCTTC. Amino acid sequence: CATRDANYGYTF.

V gene TRBV6-1 combines with J gene TRBJ2-2; TRBD1 agrees at 9 bases. Germline V gene data show CDR1 as MNHNS and CDR2 as SASEGT. J gave up 3 bases and V 5 bases, and 4 bases lay outside the gene matches. The CDR3 contains 15 residues. The CDR3 is CASSRDREDTGELFF. In nucleotides, the CDR3 is TGTGCCAGCAGTAGGGACAGGGAGGACACCGGGGAGCTGTTTTTT.

The rearrangement links TRBV7-8 to TRBJ2-6; D is uncertain. The germline V gene encodes CDR1 SGHVS and CDR2 FQNEAQ. The CDR3 runs to 16 residues. Trimming took off 0 bases at V and 1 base at J, with 7 bases between the two ends. CDR3 sequence reads: CASSLAFRSGANVLTF. The CDR3 DNA is TGTGCCAGCAGCTTAGCGTTCCGGTCTGGGGCCAACGTCCTGACTTTC.

V usage is TRBV5-6 and J usage is TRBJ2-5; tentatively, D is TRBD1 (5 bases). The germline V gene has CDR1 SGHDT and CDR2 YYEEEE. With 1 base removed from V and 7 bases from J, the gap between germline ends came to 8 bases. This CDR3 has 12 amino acids. The CDR3 here is CASSLRGMTQYF. The CDR3 DNA reads as TGTGCCAGCAGCTTGAGGGGAATGACCCAGTACTTC.

The rearrangement links TRBV28 to TRBJ2-5; tentative D call: TRBD1 (5 bases). The CDR3 length is 17 residues. Germline V gene data show CDR1 as MDHEN and CDR2 as SYDVKM. Trimming took off 5 bases at V and 3 bases at J, with 22 bases between the two ends. The CDR3 region is CASSPLATVQGKETQYF. The CDR3 DNA sequence: TGTGCCAGCAGTCCCCTTGCGACCGTCCAGGGTAAAGAGACCCAGTACTTC.

Within the sample, this clone is medium-sized. This rearrangement joins TRBV11-3 to TRBJ2-1; D is undetermined. The CDR3 covers 13 residues. Trimming took off 4 bases at V and 12 bases at J, with 16 bases between the two ends. Per the germline V gene, CDR1 is SGHNT and CDR2 is YENEEA. The CDR3 here is CASSSRNGRTQFF. The CDR3 nucleotides read TGTGCCAGCAGCTCAAGGAACGGACGGACGCAGTTCTTC.

The chain recombines TRBV18 with TRBJ2-3; no clear D. V was clipped by 3 bases and J by 3 bases, with 10 bases between them. The CDR3 is 14 residues long. CDR1 is KGHSH and CDR2 is LQKENI in the germline V gene. CDR3 loop: CASSPRLGTDTQYF. CDR3 DNA sequence: TGTGCCAGCTCACCCCGCCTGGGAACAGATACGCAGTATTTT.

The chain uses TRBV19 and TRBJ2-2, with D hard to call. Looked up from germline, CDR1 is LNHDA and CDR2 is SQIVND (reference sequence). V was cut by 5 bases and J by 4 bases, with 11 bases left in between. The CDR3 has 14 residues. The CDR3 sequence: CASSPQGRTGELFF. As DNA, the CDR3 is TGTGCCAGTAGTCCCCAAGGCCGCACCGGGGAGCTGTTTTTT.

The chain has TRBV27 and TRBJ1-6; tentatively, D is TRBD1 (5 bases). The length of the CDR3 is 17 residues. Germline V gives CDR1 MNHEY, CDR2 SMNVEV (reference sequence). Deletions cut 5 bases from V and 1 base from J, with 15 bases between. The CDR3 DNA reads TGTGCCAGCAGTCATCGACAGATTGGGTCCTATAATTCACCCCTCCACTTT. Translated: CASSHRQIGSYNSPLHF.

This chain links TRBV25-1 with TRBJ2-5; 8 positions agree with TRBD2. The CDR3 loop spans 16 amino acids. J gave up 4 bases and V 6 bases, and 13 bases lay outside the gene matches. Germline V gene lookup returns CDR1 MGHDK and CDR2 SYGVNS. The DNA for the CDR3 is TGTGCCAGCAGCCCCCTGGGGCTAGCGGGCGTAGAGACCCAGTACTTC. It yields the protein CASSPLGLAGVETQYF.